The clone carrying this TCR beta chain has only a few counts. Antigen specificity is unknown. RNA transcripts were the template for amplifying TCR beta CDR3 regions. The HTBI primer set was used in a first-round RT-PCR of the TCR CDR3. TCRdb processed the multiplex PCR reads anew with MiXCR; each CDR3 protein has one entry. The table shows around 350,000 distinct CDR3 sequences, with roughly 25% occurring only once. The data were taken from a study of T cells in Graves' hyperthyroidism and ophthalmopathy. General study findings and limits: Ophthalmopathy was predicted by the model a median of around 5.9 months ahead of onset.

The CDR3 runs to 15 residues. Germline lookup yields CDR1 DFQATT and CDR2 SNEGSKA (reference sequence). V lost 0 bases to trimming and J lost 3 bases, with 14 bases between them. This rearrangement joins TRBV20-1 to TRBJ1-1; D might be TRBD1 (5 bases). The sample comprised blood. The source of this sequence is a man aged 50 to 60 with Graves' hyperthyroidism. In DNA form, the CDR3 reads TGCAGTGCTAGAGAGCCAAAGGACAAGGACACTGAAGCTTTCTTT. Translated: CSAREPKDKDTEAFF.